This T cell receptor beta chain was captured in a study of T cell repertoires in aging, cancer and after chemotherapy. Looking at the study overall: Repeat sampling of healthy donors over several months to years showed clear clonal overlap.

A mixed TRB-A/B primer pool amplified rearranged TRB by multiplex touch-down PCR. A single record per CDR3 protein comes from TCRdb applying MiXCR to the multiplex PCR reads. The table lists some 1,400 distinct CDR3 sequences, 24% of them singletons, with roughly 12% in the top ten. TCR beta rearrangements were amplified from peripheral blood genomic DNA. The TCR was taken from a human donor in good health. The sequenced sample was blood.

The CDR3 DNA is TGTGCCAGCAGCCAAGAGAATCGGTTAGGCCAGCCCCAGCATTTT. As protein: CASSQENRLGQPQHF. The chain has TRBV5-4 and TRBJ1-5; D uncertain. V lost 4 bases to trimming and J lost 7 bases, with 18 bases between them. The CDR3 totals 15 residues. Germline assignment: CDR1 SGHNT and CDR2 YYREEE (reference sequence). The variable domain in full, completed from reference TRBV5-4 and TRBJ1-5, reads ETGVTQSPTHLIKTRGQQVTLRCSSQSGHNTVSWYQQALGQGPQFIFQYYREEENGRGNFPPRFSGLQFPNYSSELNVNALELDDSALYLCASSQENRLGQPQHFGDGTRLSIL.